Presented here are 22 T cell receptor beta chains from one specimen sequenced in a study of OX40 agonist ivuxolimab in advanced cancers. Repertoires were generated with immunoSEQ multiplex PCR, while TCRdb's copy carries only in-frame clones and drops some. Of tens of thousands of clones in the sample, 75% to 90% were seen once. The specimen was CD4+ or CD8+ T cells sorted from blood, collected in a trial of the OX40 agonist ivuxolimab. The receptor source for this set is an adult with an advanced solid tumor such as melanoma, head and neck, liver or kidney cancer.

The rearrangement links TRBV10-1 to TRBJ2-5; D gene ambiguous. Per the germline V gene, CDR1 is WNHNN and CDR2 is SYGVQD (reference sequence). The length of the CDR3 is 13 residues. V was pared by 2 bases and J by 4 bases, with 8 bases between. The CDR3 reads CASSEIGLETQYF. The CDR3 bases are TGCGCCAGCAGTGAGATTGGGTTAGAGACCCAGTACTTC.

CDR3 region: CASSEPWGAGETQYF. As DNA, the CDR3 is TGCGCCAGCAGTGAGCCGTGGGGGGCCGGTGAGACCCAGTACTTC. The chain has TRBV10-2 and TRBJ2-5; D may correspond to TRBD1 or TRBD2 (6 bases each). This CDR3 is 15 amino acids long. Germline assignment: CDR1 WSHSY and CDR2 SAAADI. Trimming removed 2 bases from V and 5 bases from J, with 15 bases in between.

In nucleotides, the CDR3 is TGTGCCAGCAGTGAACAGCAAGGGCGGCACAGATTTACGCAGTATTTT. Translated, it gives CASSEQQGRHRFTQYF. The chain couples TRBV6-1 to TRBJ2-3; D gene unclear. The CDR3 is made up of 16 amino acids. The V end was cut by 2 bases, the J end by 8 bases, with 20 bases between. Germline CDR1 is MNHNS and CDR2 is SASEGT.

This chain joins TRBV2 and TRBJ2-2; D may be TRBD2 (6 bases). Trimming left V 6 bases short and J 6 bases short, with 11 bases between. Germline-derived CDR1 and CDR2 are SNHLY and FYNNEI. The CDR3 is 13 amino acids. CDR3 nucleotide sequence: TGTGCCAGCAGCGGGAGTTTGGCCGGGGAGCTGTTTTTT. Amino acid sequence: CASSGSLAGELFF.

This chain connects TRBV2 to TRBJ2-1; no clear D. The CDR3 runs to 12 residues. Trimming left V 0 bases short and J 10 bases short, with 7 bases between. Germline V gives CDR1 SNHLY, CDR2 FYNNEI. As DNA, the CDR3 is TGTGCCAGCAGTGAAGCGCAGCTCGAGCAGTTCTTC. This codes for CASSEAQLEQFF.

This clone appeared once. The chain is built from TRBV9 and TRBJ2-1; D gene unclear. The CDR3 totals 15 residues. V was cut by 2 bases and J by 1 base, with 10 bases left in between. Germline V gene data show CDR1 as SGDLS and CDR2 as YYNGEE. CDR3 DNA: TGTGCCAGCAGCGTTCAAGAGGAGTCCTACAATGAGCAGTTCTTC. The encoded protein is CASSVQEESYNEQFF.

The gene calls are TRBV12-5 and TRBJ2-2, with D hard to call. Germline lookup yields CDR1 LGHNT and CDR2 FRNRAP. CDR3 length: 12 amino acids. Trimming removed 1 base at V and 6 bases at J, with 3 bases between. The CDR3 DNA follows: TGTGCTAGTGGTTTGGAGGCCGGGGAGCTGTTTTTT. Translation gives CASGLEAGELFF.

This rearrangement joins TRBV5-1 to TRBJ2-3, with a weak D call TRBD1 (5 bases). The CDR3 runs to 15 residues. Germline CDR1 reads SGHRS; CDR2 reads YFSETQ. The germline V and J ends were trimmed by 0 bases and 7 bases, with 15 bases remaining between them. CDR3 region: CASSLGGGRPHTQYF. DNA of the CDR3: TGCGCCAGCAGCTTGGGGGGCGGTCGGCCCCATACGCAGTATTTT.

This chain connects TRBV29-1 to TRBJ2-7, with D hard to call. This CDR3 region has 11 residues. CDR1 is SQVTM, CDR2 ANQGSEA, per germline. The V end was cut by 2 bases, the J end by 5 bases, with 7 bases between. The CDR3 loop reads CSVERDDEQYF. CDR3 in DNA: TGCAGCGTTGAACGAGACGACGAGCAGTACTTC.

CDR3 in DNA: TGTGCCAGCAGCTATAGGCCAACCTACGAGCAGTACTTC. This translates into CASSYRPTYEQYF. The genes are TRBV5-4 and TRBJ2-7; the D is unclear. The CDR3 covers 13 residues. V dropped 3 bases and J dropped 2 bases, with 9 bases sitting between them. From germline, CDR1 is SGHNT and CDR2 YYREEE (reference sequence).

In its sample, this clone was seen a few times. This chain links TRBV25-1 with TRBJ1-2; the D gene is possibly TRBD1 (6 bases). The CDR3 has 12 amino acids. V was clipped by 6 bases and J by 8 bases, with 13 bases between them. From germline, CDR1 is MGHDK and CDR2 SYGVNS. CDR3 sequence: CASRGAVEGYTF. CDR3 coding DNA: TGTGCCAGCAGGGGGGCCGTGGAAGGCTACACCTTC.

The genes are TRBV4-1 and TRBJ2-7; 14 nucleotides agree with TRBD2. The CDR3 is 16 residues long. The germline V gene has CDR1 MGHRA and CDR2 YSYEKL. With 4 bases clipped from V and 3 bases from J, the junction kept 5 bases outside the gene matches. The CDR3 coding sequence is TGCGCCAGCAGCCCGGGACTAGCGGGAGCCTACTACGAGCAGTACTTC. Translation: CASSPGLAGAYYEQYF.

The chain is built from TRBV7-9 and TRBJ2-1; possible D gene TRBD2, 5 bases. The V end lost 7 bases, the J end lost 12 bases, and 19 bases lay between the germline ends. The CDR3 has 13 residues. The germline CDR1 and CDR2 sequences are SEHNR and FQNEAQ (reference sequence). The CDR3, as DNA: TGTGCCAGCACCGAACCCGGGGTAAAGGGGCAGTTCTTC. This codes for CASTEPGVKGQFF.

J is TRBJ2-3 and V is TRBV4-1; D gene ambiguous. The CDR3 totals 13 residues. Germline V gene lookup returns CDR1 MGHRA and CDR2 YSYEKL. Between the trimmed V and J ends, which lost 1 base and 2 bases, there was a span of 4 bases. Written as DNA, the CDR3 is TGCGCCAGCAGCCAAGGGCCCACAGATACGCAGTATTTT. Translated: CASSQGPTDTQYF.

The chain combines TRBV10-3 with TRBJ2-1, with D tentatively TRBD2 (5 bases). This CDR3 has 22 residues. V shed 3 bases and J shed 4 bases, with 34 bases lying between them. Germline lookup yields CDR1 ENHRY and CDR2 SYGVKD. CDR3 sequence: CAISDPSRDRAQTLRSYNEQFF. CDR3 in DNA: TGTGCCATCAGTGACCCCAGTCGGGATAGGGCCCAGACACTTCGGTCGTACAATGAGCAGTTCTTC.

The CDR3 DNA follows: TGTGCCAGCTCACCAAGTCCTTCGGGAGTGGACACCGGGGAGCTGTTTTTT. It codes for CASSPSPSGVDTGELFF. The chain recombines TRBV18 with TRBJ2-2; perhaps TRBD2 as D (6 bases). Germline V gene sequence: CDR1 KGHSH, CDR2 LQKENI. V gave up 2 bases and J gave up 3 bases, with 16 bases separating them. The CDR3 totals 17 residues. Based on the CDR3 plus reference TRBV18 and TRBJ2-2, the full variable domain is NAGVMQNPRHLVRRRGQEARLRCSPMKGHSHVYWYRQLPEEGLKFMVYLQKENIIDESGMPKERFSAEFPKEGPSILRIQQVVRGDSAAYFCASSPSPSGVDTGELFFGEGSRLTVL.

The chain is built from TRBV9 and TRBJ1-2, with D possibly being TRBD1 (6 bases). V shed 0 bases and J shed 4 bases, with 13 bases lying between them. The CDR3 has 15 residues. CDR1 is SGDLS, CDR2 YYNGEE, per germline. The CDR3 sequence is CASSVGGGSSYGYTF. In DNA, the CDR3 is TGTGCCAGCAGCGTAGGAGGGGGGAGCAGCTATGGCTACACCTTC. The full variable domain, in which reference TRBV9 and TRBJ1-2 provide the parts outside the CDR3, is DSGVTQTPKHLITATGQRVTLRCSPRSGDLSVYWYQQSLDQGLQFLIQYYNGEERAKGNILERFSAQQFPDLHSELNLSSLELGDSALYFCASSVGGGSSYGYTFGSGTRLTVV.

The sample holds a few counts of this clone. This rearrangement joins TRBV7-6 to TRBJ2-5; D is ambiguous. The CDR3 spans 13 residues. The germline V gene has CDR1 SGHVS and CDR2 FNYEAQ. Trimming took 1 base from V and 2 from J, leaving 5 bases between them. The CDR3 nucleotides read TGTGCCAGCAGCTTAGATCAGCAAGAGACCCAGTACTTC. It specifies CASSLDQQETQYF.

This chain uses TRBV7-9 with TRBJ2-7, with D perhaps matching TRBD2 (6 bases). There are 16 residues in the CDR3. Germline values: CDR1 SEHNR, CDR2 FQNEAQ (reference sequence). Trimming cost V 5 bases and J 2 bases, with 19 bases left between them. This chain's CDR3 is CASSPYLSRDPYEQYF. The CDR3 nucleotides are TGTGCCAGCAGCCCCTATCTATCGCGGGACCCCTACGAGCAGTACTTC.

V is TRBV23-1 and J is TRBJ2-2, with 7 bases lining up with TRBD1. TRBV23-1 is recorded as an ORF, its role being uncertain. This CDR3 spans 17 amino acids. The junction had 13 bases not matched to a gene; V was cut back by 3 bases and J by 6 bases. This CDR3 is CASSHPATGFNAGELFF. The CDR3, as DNA: TGCGCCAGCAGTCACCCCGCGACAGGGTTTAACGCCGGGGAGCTGTTTTTT.

The chain combines TRBV6-5 with TRBJ1-1; perhaps TRBD1 as D (5 bases). Germline lookup yields CDR1 MNHEY and CDR2 SVGAGI. V lost 5 bases, J lost 3 bases, and 10 bases lay in between. This CDR3 comprises 13 residues. The CDR3 nucleotides read TGTGCCAGCAGTAGGGGACCGTACACTGAAGCTTTCTTT. It is translated as CASSRGPYTEAFF.

The chain joins TRBV23-1 to TRBJ2-1; D is possibly TRBD1 (5 bases). TRBV23-1 is an ORF; its function is uncertain. The V gene lost 6 bases and the J gene lost 10 bases, with 13 bases spanning the gap. The CDR3 totals 12 residues. The CDR3 bases are TGCGCCAGCAGCCGACTGGGGCCGGAGCAGTTCTTC. As protein: CASSRLGPEQFF.